One sample yielded the 23 T cell receptor beta chains listed below, sequenced in a study of beta chain features in type 1 diabetes. Study-level findings and limits: There was a moderate but significant shortening of TCRB CDR3s in all four CD4+ subsets of Type 1 diabetes patients.

Reverse transcribing all isolated RNA meant expressed TCRB transcripts were sequenced. Produced via immunoSEQ multiplex PCR; TCRdb's table is partial and in-frame only. Here the sample spans about 270,000 clones, around 15% being singletons. These receptors are not linked to any known antigen. Sequencing was carried out using naive CD4+ T cells from blood. These receptors were collected from a man aged 30 to 39 with type 1 diabetes.

This clone was counted only a few times. At one of its ends the junction is not consistent with the germline gene, which may arise from a read error. This chain uses TRBV14 with TRBJ1-2, with 10 bases identical to TRBD1. Germline lookup yields CDR1 SGHDN and CDR2 FVKESK. The CDR3 runs to 14 residues. The CDR3 loop is CASSQFPTGGSGFF. In DNA form, the CDR3 reads TGTGCCAGCAGCCAATTCCCGACAGGGGGCTCGGGGTTCTTC. The whole variable domain, remainder taken from reference TRBV14 and TRBJ1-2, is EAGVTQFPSHSVIEKGQTVTLRCDPISGHDNLYWYRRVMGKEIKFLLHFVKESKQDESGMPNNRFLAERTGGTYSTLKVQPAELEDSGVYFCASSQFPTGGSGFFGSGTRLTVV.

This sequence joins TRBV30 and TRBJ1-1; possible D gene TRBD1, 6 bases. Deletions cut 4 bases from V and 6 bases from J, with 18 bases between. This CDR3 comprises 14 residues. Germline V gene data show CDR1 as GTSNPN and CDR2 as SVGIG (reference sequence). The CDR3 spells CAWIRQNRAAEAFF. The CDR3 DNA reads as TGTGCCTGGATTAGGCAAAACAGGGCCGCTGAAGCTTTCTTT.

This clone was observed a few times. This rearrangement joins TRBV9 to TRBJ2-5; TRBD2 aligns across 9 bases. The germline V gene has CDR1 SGDLS and CDR2 YYNGEE. The length of the CDR3 is 15 residues. V dropped 2 bases and J dropped 4; count of bases not matched to a gene: 6. The CDR3 coding sequence is TGTGCCAGCAGCGTTAGCGGGAGCCGGGCAGAGACCCAGTACTTC. Encoded protein: CASSVSGSRAETQYF.

The chain recombines TRBV7-3 with TRBJ1-1, with D uncertain. Germline V gene data show CDR1 as SGHTA and CDR2 as FQGTGA. V was shortened by 4 bases and J by 4 bases, with 13 bases between the two germline ends. The length of the CDR3 is 14 residues. This CDR3 reads CASSSQSGSTEAFF. CDR3 sequence (DNA): TGTGCCAGCAGCTCCCAGAGCGGGTCCACTGAAGCTTTCTTT.

This clone was detected a few times. The rearrangement links TRBV19 to TRBJ2-4; TRBD1 matches at 7 bases. From germline, CDR1 is LNHDA and CDR2 SQIVND (reference sequence). After removal of 3 bases from V and 12 bases from J, the junction contained 2 bases not matched to a gene. The CDR3 is 11 amino acids. The CDR3 coding sequence is TGTGCCAGTAGTATGGGGACAGATCAGTACTTC. Translating it yields CASSMGTDQYF.

This clone was picked up a small number of times. The rearrangement joins TRBV6-6 to TRBJ2-3, with D possibly matching TRBD2 (6 bases). V lost 6 bases to trimming and J lost 6 bases, with 7 bases between them. The germline gives CDR1 MNHNY, CDR2 SVGAGI (reference sequence). The CDR3 extends over 11 amino acids. DNA of the CDR3: TGTGCCAGCAGACGGGGGGATACGCAGTATTTT. Translating gives CASRRGDTQYF.

This clone was found once. J is TRBJ2-6 and V is TRBV15; TRBD1 aligns across 7 bases. V dropped 3 bases and J dropped 0; count of bases not matched to a gene: 2. The CDR3 runs to 16 residues. Germline CDR1 reads LNHNV; CDR2 reads YYDKDF (reference sequence). The DNA for the CDR3 is TGTGCCACCAGCAGGGGACAGCTCTCTGGGGCCAACGTCCTGACTTTC. It translates to CATSRGQLSGANVLTF.

This clone was seen a handful of times. The chain couples TRBV18 to TRBJ1-2, with 8 positions matching TRBD1. V lost 6 bases to trimming and J lost 4 bases; unmatched junction nucleotides: 7. Germline V gene data show CDR1 as KGHSH and CDR2 as LQKENI. This CDR3 has 14 residues. The CDR3 here is CASSPGQVLYGYTF. The CDR3 DNA reads TGTGCCAGCTCCCCGGGACAGGTTCTCTATGGCTACACCTTC.

This clone has just a few counts. The V call is TRBV5-1, the J call TRBJ2-7, with TRBD1 matching over 8 bases. The CDR3 totals 16 residues. Germline trimming cut 0 bases from V and 3 bases from J; bases unmatched to any gene: 8. Germline values: CDR1 SGHRS, CDR2 YFSETQ. This CDR3 reads CASSLAQGALDYEQYF. Written as DNA, the CDR3 is TGCGCCAGCAGCTTGGCCCAGGGGGCTCTCGACTACGAGCAGTACTTC. The variable domain in full, with the rest retrieved from reference TRBV5-1 and TRBJ2-7, is KAGVTQTPRYLIKTRGQQVTLSCSPISGHRSVSWYQQTPGQGLQFLFEYFSETQRNKGNFPGRFSGRQFSNSRSEMNVSTLELGDSALYLCASSLAQGALDYEQYFGPGTRLTVT.

V is TRBV7-9 and J is TRBJ2-7, with 7 nucleotides matching TRBD2. V shed 3 bases and J 4 bases; nucleotides not matched to a gene: 18. This CDR3 has 18 amino acids. CDR1 is SEHNR, CDR2 FQNEAQ, per germline (reference sequence). The CDR3 coding sequence is TGTGCCAGCAGCTTGGTCATGGGGCGCGCGCGGGAGAGGTACGAGCAGTACTTC. This codes for CASSLVMGRARERYEQYF.

This clone has just a few counts. J is TRBJ2-3 and V is TRBV4-3; D possibly corresponds to TRBD1 (5 bases). This CDR3 has 15 residues. Germline CDR1 LGHNA, CDR2 YSLEER. V lost 1 base, J lost 1 base, and 9 bases lay in between. The CDR3 loop is CASSQVGPGTDTQYF. The CDR3 coding sequence is TGCGCCAGCAGCCAAGTGGGGCCAGGCACAGATACGCAGTATTTT.

This clone turned up a few times. The genes are TRBV7-2 and TRBJ1-5, with D possibly matching TRBD1 (5 bases). The ends were cut back, 6 bases at V and 4 bases at J, with 13 bases in the middle. The CDR3 is made up of 14 amino acids. Per the germline V gene, CDR1 is SGHTA and CDR2 is FQGNSA. CDR3 coding DNA: TGTGCCAGCAGAAAAACAGGCCTGAATCAGCCCCAGCATTTT. As protein: CASRKTGLNQPQHF.

V and J are TRBV21-1 and TRBJ2-5; the listed D gene, TRBD1, was not tested against the DNA. TRBV21-1 is classified as a pseudogene. CDR3 length: 16 amino acids. The CDR3 loop reads CASSRTVFPHQETQYF. In DNA form, the CDR3 reads TGTGCCAGTAGTCGGACAGTCTTCCCTCACCAAGAGACCCAGTACTTC.

This clone was seen more than once but under ten times. The chain employs TRBV4-2 and TRBJ1-4, with 8 nucleotides matching TRBD1. Germline lookup yields CDR1 LGHNA and CDR2 YNFKEQ. This CDR3 has 16 residues. V gave up 2 bases and J gave up 7 bases; unmatched junction bases: 9. CDR3 coding DNA: TGTGCCAGCAGCCAAAAATCGACAGGGGAGAGTGAAAAACTGTTTTTT. It specifies CASSQKSTGESEKLFF.

The chain has TRBV18 and TRBJ2-7; 8 bases align to TRBD1. The CDR3 totals 14 residues. Germline loops: CDR1 KGHSH, CDR2 LQKENI. V dropped 3 bases and J dropped 1; count of bases not matched to a gene: 2. CDR3 sequence (DNA): TGTGCCAGCTCACCGGGGACAGGTTCCTACGAGCAGTACTTC. It specifies CASSPGTGSYEQYF.

CDR3: CASSTGLAGNTGELFF. CDR3 sequence (DNA): TGTGCCAGTAGCACTGGACTAGCGGGGAACACCGGGGAGCTGTTTTTT. This chain uses TRBV19 with TRBJ2-2; 11 bases match TRBD2. CDR3 length equals 16 residues. The V segment lost 6 bases and the J segment 1 base; nucleotides outside the gene matches: 4. Looked up from germline, CDR1 is LNHDA and CDR2 is SQIVND (reference sequence). Looking up the rest from reference TRBV19 and TRBJ2-2 gives the full variable domain: DGGITQSPKYLFRKEGQNVTLSCEQNLNHDAMYWYRQDPGQGLRLIYYSQIVNDFQKGDIAEGYSVSREKKESFPLTVTSAQKNPTAFYLCASSTGLAGNTGELFFGEGSRLTVL.

This clone was counted between two and nine times. The chain is built from TRBV7-2 and TRBJ2-3, with 7 positions matching TRBD1. The germline CDR1 and CDR2 sequences are SGHTA and FQGNSA. The CDR3 sequence is 14 residues long. Trimming cost V 3 bases and J 2 bases; bases outside gene matches: 2. The CDR3 region is CASSFTGVTDTQYF. The CDR3 coding sequence is TGTGCCAGCAGCTTTACAGGGGTCACAGATACGCAGTATTTT.

The V gene is TRBV5-1, the J gene TRBJ2-6; a possible D gene is TRBD1 (6 bases). Germline CDR1 is SGHRS and CDR2 is YFSETQ. V was shortened by 2 bases and J by 0 bases, with 12 bases between the two germline ends. The CDR3 totals 17 residues. The DNA of the CDR3 is TGCGCCAGCAGCTTTACACAGGGCTTCTCTGGGGCCAACGTCCTGACTTTC. This gives the protein CASSFTQGFSGANVLTF.

The gene calls are TRBV5-1 and TRBJ2-7; 11 positions match TRBD2. This CDR3 contains 17 residues. J lost 13 bases, V lost 0 bases, and 18 bases had no gene match. The germline CDR1 and CDR2 sequences are SGHRS and YFSETQ. The CDR3 is CASSLDGGLTSGMVCYF. The CDR3 DNA sequence: TGCGCCAGCAGCTTGGATGGGGGGTTGACTAGCGGGATGGTCTGCTACTTC.

In this sample, this clone turned up a few times. The rearrangement links TRBV7-2 to TRBJ2-1, with 9 bases fitting TRBD2. The CDR3 runs 14 residues. The germline V gene has CDR1 SGHTA and CDR2 FQGNSA. V shed 1 base, J shed 12 bases, and the junction held 7 bases outside the gene matches. The CDR3 DNA follows: TGTGCCAGCAGCTTAGTGACTAGCGGAGTGGGGCAGTTCTTC. This translates into CASSLVTSGVGQFF. Full variable domain (remainder filled in from reference TRBV7-2 and TRBJ2-1): GAGVSQSPSNKVTEKGKDVELRCDPISGHTALYWYRQSLGQGLEFLIYFQGNSAPDKSGLPSDRFSAERTGGSVSTLTIQRTQQEDSAVYLCASSLVTSGVGQFFGPGTRLTVL.

This rearrangement joins TRBV28 to TRBJ2-4; TRBD1 matches at 8 bases. CDR1 is MDHEN, CDR2 SYDVKM, per germline. This CDR3 is built from 13 residues. With 3 bases clipped from V and 7 bases from J, the junction kept 2 bases outside the gene matches. This CDR3 reads CASSFTGGNIQYF. CDR3 nucleotide sequence: TGTGCCAGCAGTTTTACAGGGGGGAACATTCAGTACTTC.

A few counts support this clone. Other DNA sequences in this sample translate to the same CDR3. The rearrangement joins TRBV7-2 to TRBJ1-1, with D possibly being TRBD1 (5 bases). Per germline, CDR1 SGHTA and CDR2 FQGNSA. Trimming took 2 bases from V and 2 from J, leaving 6 bases between them. This CDR3 is built from 13 residues. The CDR3 sequence is CASSLQGNTEAFF. The CDR3 DNA reads TGTGCCAGCAGCTTACAGGGTAACACTGAAGCTTTCTTT.

The DNA for the CDR3 is TGTGCCACCAGCCCCCGGACTAGCGTAACCTACAATGAGCAGTTCTTC. The encoded protein is CATSPRTSVTYNEQFF. V usage is TRBV15 and J usage is TRBJ2-1; 9 nucleotides line up with TRBD2. The ends lost 5 bases at V and 2 bases at J; junction bases unmatched: 7. Germline V lookup: CDR1 LNHNV, CDR2 YYDKDF (reference sequence). The CDR3 covers 16 residues.